This T cell receptor beta chain emerged from a study of T cell responses to AZD1222 COVID-19 vaccine. General observations from the study: Nearly half of spike-specific TCRs reportedly target variant regions that are unmutated in the B.1.351 and B.1.1.7 variants. Two doses of AZD1222 preceded a rise in Spike-specific TCR breadth and depth.

The CDR3 length is 15 residues. The germline V gene has CDR1 MDHEN and CDR2 SYDVKM. The J segment lost 5 bases and the V segment lost 6 bases, leaving 10 bases of the junction unmatched. Turning to this clone: The antigen is unknown.

Here immunoSEQ multiplex PCR was the method, and the copy in TCRdb shows in-frame clones only, minus some. The table records some 200,000 clones, 90% to 95% of them present only once. The chain employs TRBV28 and TRBJ1-5, with 7 bases fitting TRBD1. This sequence originates from an adult in good health. The sample consisted of peripheral blood, taken on day 0 of AZD1222 vaccination. CDR3 in DNA: TGTGCCAGCAGATTGACAGGGATGTTTGATCAGCCCCAGCATTTT. Its protein product is CASRLTGMFDQPQHF.